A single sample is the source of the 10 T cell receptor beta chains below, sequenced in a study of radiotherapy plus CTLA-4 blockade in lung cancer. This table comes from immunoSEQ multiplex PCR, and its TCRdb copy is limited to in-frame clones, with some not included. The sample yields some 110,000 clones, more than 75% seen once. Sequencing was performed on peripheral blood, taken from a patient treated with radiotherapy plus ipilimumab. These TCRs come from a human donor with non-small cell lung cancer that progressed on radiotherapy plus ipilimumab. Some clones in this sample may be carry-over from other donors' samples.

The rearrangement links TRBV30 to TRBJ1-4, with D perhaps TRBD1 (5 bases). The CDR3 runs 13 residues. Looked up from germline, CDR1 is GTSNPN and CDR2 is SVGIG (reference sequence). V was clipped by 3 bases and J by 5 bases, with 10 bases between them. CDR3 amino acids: CAWSTGRNEKLFF. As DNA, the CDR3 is TGTGCCTGGAGCACAGGACGGAATGAAAAACTGTTTTTT.

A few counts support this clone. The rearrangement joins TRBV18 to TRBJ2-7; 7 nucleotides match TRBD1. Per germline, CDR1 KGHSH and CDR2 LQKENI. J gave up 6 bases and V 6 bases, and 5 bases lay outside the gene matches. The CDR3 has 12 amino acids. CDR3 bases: TGTGCCAGCTCCCCCGGGACAGTCGAGCAGTACTTC. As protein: CASSPGTVEQYF.

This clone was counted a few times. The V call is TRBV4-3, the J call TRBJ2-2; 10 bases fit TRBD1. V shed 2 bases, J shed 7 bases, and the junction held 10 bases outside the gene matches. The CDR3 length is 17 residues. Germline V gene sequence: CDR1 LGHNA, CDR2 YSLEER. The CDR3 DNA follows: TGCGCCAGCAGCCAATCATGGACAGGGGGGGAACTCGGGGAGCTGTTTTTT. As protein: CASSQSWTGGELGELFF.

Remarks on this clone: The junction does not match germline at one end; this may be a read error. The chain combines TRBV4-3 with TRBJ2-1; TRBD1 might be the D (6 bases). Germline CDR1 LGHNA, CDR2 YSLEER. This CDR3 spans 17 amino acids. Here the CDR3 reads CASSQVQGPLRYNEQLF. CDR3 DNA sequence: TGCGCCAGCAGCCAAGTCCAGGGGCCGCTTAGGTACAATGAGCAGCTCTTC.

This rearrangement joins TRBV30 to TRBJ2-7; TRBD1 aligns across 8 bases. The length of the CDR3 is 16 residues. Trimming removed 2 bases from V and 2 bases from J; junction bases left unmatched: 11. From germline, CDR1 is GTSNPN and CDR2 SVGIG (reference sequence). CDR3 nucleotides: TGTGCCTGGAGTCGGGGGAGACAGGGGATCCCCTACGAGCAGTACTTC. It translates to CAWSRGRQGIPYEQYF.

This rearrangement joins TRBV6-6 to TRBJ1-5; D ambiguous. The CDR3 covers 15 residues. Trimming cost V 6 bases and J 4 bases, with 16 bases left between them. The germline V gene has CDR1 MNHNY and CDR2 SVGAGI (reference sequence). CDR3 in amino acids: CASSLLLVLNQPQHF. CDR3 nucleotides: TGTGCCAGCAGCTTACTACTGGTCCTTAATCAGCCCCAGCATTTT.

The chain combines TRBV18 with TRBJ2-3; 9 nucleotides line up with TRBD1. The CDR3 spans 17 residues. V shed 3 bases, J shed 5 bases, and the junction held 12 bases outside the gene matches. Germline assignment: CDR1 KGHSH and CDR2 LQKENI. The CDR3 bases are TGTGCCAGCTCACCCCTGGGACAGGGACCAAGTATAGATACGCAGTATTTT. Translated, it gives CASSPLGQGPSIDTQYF.

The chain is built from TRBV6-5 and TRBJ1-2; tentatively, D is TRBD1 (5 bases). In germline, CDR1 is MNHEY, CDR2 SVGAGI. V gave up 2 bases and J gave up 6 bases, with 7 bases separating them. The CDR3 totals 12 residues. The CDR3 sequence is CASSYGAHGYTF. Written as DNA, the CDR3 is TGTGCCAGCAGTTACGGGGCACATGGCTACACCTTC.

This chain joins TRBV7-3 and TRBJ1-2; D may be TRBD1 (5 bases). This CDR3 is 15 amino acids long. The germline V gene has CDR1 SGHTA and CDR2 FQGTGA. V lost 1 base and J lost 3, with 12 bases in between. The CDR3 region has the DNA TGTGCCAGCAGCTTAAGTCGTGGGACGGACTATGGCTACACCTTC. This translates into CASSLSRGTDYGYTF.

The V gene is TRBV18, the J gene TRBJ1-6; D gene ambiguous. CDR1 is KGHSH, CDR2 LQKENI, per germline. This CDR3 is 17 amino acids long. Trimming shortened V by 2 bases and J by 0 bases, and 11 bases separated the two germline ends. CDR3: CASSPELPSSYNSPLHF. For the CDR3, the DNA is TGTGCCAGCTCACCAGAACTGCCGAGCTCCTATAATTCACCCCTCCACTTT. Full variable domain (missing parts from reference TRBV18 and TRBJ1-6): NAGVMQNPRHLVRRRGQEARLRCSPMKGHSHVYWYRQLPEEGLKFMVYLQKENIIDESGMPKERFSAEFPKEGPSILRIQQVVRGDSAAYFCASSPELPSSYNSPLHFGNGTRLTVT.